The T cell receptor (beta chain) under discussion was sequenced for a study of T cells in localized non-small cell lung cancer. Comments on this clone: Its cognate antigen is unknown.

Repertoires were generated with immunoSEQ multiplex PCR, while TCRdb's copy carries only in-frame clones and drops some. The sample includes about 59,000 clones, roughly nine tenths of them seen just once. Study-wide results and limits: Higher adjacent-lung clonality was associated with shorter survival. The appearance of a median approximately 60 of the top 100 tumor clones was seen in adjacent lung. Heterogeneity is still possible, as just one tumor region was sequenced. Uninvolved adjacent lung showed the highest T cell clonality, exceeding tumor.

The ends were cut back, 0 bases at V and 2 bases at J, with 11 bases in the middle. The CDR3 loop spans 15 amino acids. From germline, CDR1 is SGHDT and CDR2 YYEEEE. This sample comprised peripheral blood, obtained before any cancer treatment. This sequence originates from a man aged 35 to 69 with stage I lung adenocarcinoma. This chain joins TRBV5-6 and TRBJ2-5, with D perhaps TRBD1 or TRBD2 (6 bases each). The CDR3 reads CASSLGGGFQETQYF. CDR3 coding DNA: TGTGCCAGCAGCTTGGGAGGGGGGTTTCAAGAGACCCAGTACTTC. Complete variable domain (other parts from reference TRBV5-6 and TRBJ2-5): DAGVTQSPTHLIKTRGQQVTLRCSPKSGHDTVSWYQQALGQGPQFIFQYYEEEERQRGNFPDRFSGHQFPNYSSELNVNALLLGDSALYLCASSLGGGFQETQYFGPGTRLLVL.